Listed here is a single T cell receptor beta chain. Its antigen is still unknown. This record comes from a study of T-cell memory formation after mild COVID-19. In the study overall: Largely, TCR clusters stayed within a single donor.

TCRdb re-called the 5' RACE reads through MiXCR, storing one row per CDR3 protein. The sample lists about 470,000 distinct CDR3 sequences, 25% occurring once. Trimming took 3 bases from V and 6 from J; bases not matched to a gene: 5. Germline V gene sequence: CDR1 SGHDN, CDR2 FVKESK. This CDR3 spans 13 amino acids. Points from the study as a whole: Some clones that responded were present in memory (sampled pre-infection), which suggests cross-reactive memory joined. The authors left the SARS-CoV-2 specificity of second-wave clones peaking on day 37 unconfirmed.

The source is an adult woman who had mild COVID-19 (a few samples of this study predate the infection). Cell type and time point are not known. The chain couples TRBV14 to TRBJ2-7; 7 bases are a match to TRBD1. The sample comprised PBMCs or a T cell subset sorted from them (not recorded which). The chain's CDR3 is CASSHGTVSEQYF. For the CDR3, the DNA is TGTGCCAGCAGCCACGGGACAGTCTCCGAGCAGTACTTC. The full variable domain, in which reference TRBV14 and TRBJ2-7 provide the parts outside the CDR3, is EAGVTQFPSHSVIEKGQTVTLRCDPISGHDNLYWYRRVMGKEIKFLLHFVKESKQDESGMPNNRFLAERTGGTYSTLKVQPAELEDSGVYFCASSHGTVSEQYFGPGTRLTVT.